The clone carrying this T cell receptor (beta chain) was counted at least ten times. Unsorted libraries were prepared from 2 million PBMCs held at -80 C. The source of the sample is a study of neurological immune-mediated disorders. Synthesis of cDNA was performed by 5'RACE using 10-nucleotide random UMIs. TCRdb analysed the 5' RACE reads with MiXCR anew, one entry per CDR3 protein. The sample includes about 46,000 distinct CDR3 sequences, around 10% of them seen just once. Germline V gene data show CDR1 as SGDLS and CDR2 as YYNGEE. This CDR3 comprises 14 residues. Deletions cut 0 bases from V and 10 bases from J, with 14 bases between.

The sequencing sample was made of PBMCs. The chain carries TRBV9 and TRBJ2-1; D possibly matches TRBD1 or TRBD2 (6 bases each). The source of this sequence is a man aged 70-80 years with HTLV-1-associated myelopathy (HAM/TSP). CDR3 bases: TGTGCCAGCAGCGTAGAGGGGGGACACGGGGAGCAGTTCTTC. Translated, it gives CASSVEGGHGEQFF. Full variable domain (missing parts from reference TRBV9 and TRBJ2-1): DSGVTQTPKHLITATGQRVTLRCSPRSGDLSVYWYQQSLDQGLQFLIQYYNGEERAKGNILERFSAQQFPDLHSELNLSSLELGDSALYFCASSVEGGHGEQFFGPGTRLTVL.